The 3 T cell receptor beta chains given below trace back to one sample, sequenced in a study of PD-1 blockade in classical Hodgkin lymphoma. Clones were read by immunoSEQ multiplex PCR, and TCRdb kept only the in-frame ones, dropping some. The sample lists about 30,000 clones, 78% occurring once. Every single patient, without exception, relapsed after autologous stem cell transplantation, and brentuximab vedotin exposure varied. Material: peripheral blood mononuclear cells (PBMCs), obtained before the second cycle of nivolumab. The receptors stem from a human donor with classical Hodgkin lymphoma.

This chain connects TRBV7-2 to TRBJ1-2; D remains unclear. Trimming stripped 4 bases from V and 2 bases from J, with 11 bases between. The CDR3 spans 14 residues. CDR1 is SGHTA and CDR2 is FQGNSA in the germline V gene. The CDR3 is CASSSYSGNYGYTF. The CDR3 DNA is TGTGCCAGCAGCTCATACAGTGGAAACTATGGCTACACCTTC. The full variable domain, its missing parts supplied by reference TRBV7-2 and TRBJ1-2, is GAGVSQSPSNKVTEKGKDVELRCDPISGHTALYWYRQSLGQGLEFLIYFQGNSAPDKSGLPSDRFSAERTGGSVSTLTIQRTQQEDSAVYLCASSSYSGNYGYTFGSGTRLTVV.

In this sample, this clone turned up a few times. The J gene is TRBJ2-7, the V gene TRBV18, with TRBD1 identical over 8 bases. Germline CDR1 KGHSH, CDR2 LQKENI. The V segment lost 1 base and the J segment 2 bases; nucleotides outside the gene matches: 1. CDR3 length equals 14 residues. The DNA of the CDR3 is TGTGCCAGCTCACCACGACAGGGGACCTACGAGCAGTACTTC. It yields the protein CASSPRQGTYEQYF.

The rearrangement links TRBV5-4 to TRBJ1-2, with D tentatively TRBD1 (5 bases). Germline assignment: CDR1 SGHNT and CDR2 YYREEE (reference sequence). The CDR3 has 14 amino acids. Trimming shortened V by 5 bases and J by 1 base, and 12 bases separated the two germline ends. This CDR3 reads CASSGATRNYGYTF. CDR3 nucleotide sequence: TGTGCCAGCAGTGGGGCAACCCGTAACTATGGCTACACCTTC. The entire variable domain, with the rest obtained from reference TRBV5-4 and TRBJ1-2, is as follows: ETGVTQSPTHLIKTRGQQVTLRCSSQSGHNTVSWYQQALGQGPQFIFQYYREEENGRGNFPPRFSGLQFPNYSSELNVNALELDDSALYLCASSGATRNYGYTFGSGTRLTVV.